The entry below describes one T cell receptor (beta chain). This CDR3 has 15 amino acids. Germline V CDR1 and CDR2: MDHEN, SYDVKM. V was cut by 6 bases and J by 6 bases, with 21 bases left in between. The data belong to a study of blood T cell repertoires in COVID-19. Study information: Sites across the United States, Italy and Spain contributed samples from acute and convalescent COVID-19. Nucleic acid was either cDNA or gDNA, and it came from T cells, B-cell-depleted T cells, or PBMCs.

As handled by the study authors: Amplification with reference gene primers provided the estimates of nucleated cell counts. TCRdb keeps only in-frame clones here, not all; method: immunoSEQ multiplex PCR. That table furnishes V, J and clone size, whereas the DNA furnished D and trimming. The repertoire consists of approximately 210,000 clones, with 88% occurring once and the leading ten covering roughly 1.7%. Sequences were obtained from peripheral blood. This TCR came from a man in his 70s with acute or convalescent COVID-19. The V gene is TRBV28, the J gene TRBJ2-7, with a possible D match to TRBD1 (7 bases). CDR3 nucleotides: TGTGCCAGCAGGCCGGAGGGGGCGGGTGAACGCGAGCAGTACTTC. Translating gives CASRPEGAGEREQYF.